The T cell receptor beta chain under discussion was sequenced for a study of tumor-infiltrating lymphocytes in primary liver carcinoma. Study background: The number of productive TCRbeta reads per sample ranged from roughly 3.65 to 7.5 million and was similar across tissue types. Notes on the study in general: Blood fell significantly below tumors in its top-250-clone fraction (p = 0.039).

Synthesis of TCR beta cDNA was carried out from 500 ng total RNA with a constant-region primer. Library construction for TCR beta comprised three nested multiplex PCR rounds performed with slightly modified ARM-PCR. TRBV1-TRBV30 forward primers paired with a C-beta reverse primer drove the first two PCR rounds, approximately 11 cycles each. From the multiplex PCR reads, TCRdb called clonotypes with MiXCR, one entry per CDR3 protein. In the table there are under 50,000 distinct CDR3 sequences, 60% to 85% of which are singletons. This clonotype was observed a single time. Its target is not known. The CDR3 does not close with the conserved phenylalanine or tryptophan, likely indicating a read error. Trimming cost V 8 bases and J 8 bases, with 13 bases left between them. The germline V gene has CDR1 MNHEY and CDR2 SVGAGI. This CDR3 is 13 amino acids long. DNA and RNA were both co-extracted from about 20-30 mg of bulk tissue that had not been sorted. Patients were chronically HBV-infected and treatment-naive.

The source is a man aged 35-49 years with primary liver carcinoma and hepatitis B virus infection. The J gene is TRBJ1-6, the V gene TRBV6-5; no reliable D call. Sequences were obtained from liver tumor tissue from sampling region 5. Subset defined: tumor region T5, tumor centre. The CDR3 DNA is TGTGCCAGCTGCCACGAGGAGGATTCACCCCTCCACTTA. Translated: CASCHEEDSPLHL.